This T cell receptor beta chain originates from a study of T cells expressing NK-cell markers. TCRdb re-called the 5' RACE reads and catalogs CDR3 proteins one per entry, DNA excluded. The listing contains 400,000 to 450,000 distinct CDR3 sequences. The length of the CDR3 is 19 residues. Germline V CDR1 and CDR2: LGHDT, YNNKEL (reference sequence). The TCR sequence derives from a woman between 18 and 75 years old in good health. Sequenced input: blood T cells: a sorted CD56 or NKG2C T cell subset, CD4+ or CD8+ T cells, or bulk PBMC T cells (not recorded which). This chain connects TRBV3-1 to TRBJ2-3; TCRdb selects TRBD2, and the lack of DNA leaves this call unchecked. The CDR3 sequence is CASSQGWASGRAAGDTQYF.